Following are 12 T cell receptor beta chains from one sample sequenced in a study of blood T cell repertoires in COVID-19. Assay used: immunoSEQ multiplex PCR; TCRdb lists only in-frame clones, some missing. In the table there are roughly 280,000 clones, around 90% of which are singletons. Material for sequencing was peripheral blood. The receptors come from a woman in her sixties or seventies with COVID-19, enrolled during active disease.

V and J are TRBV15 and TRBJ2-3; 11 positions match TRBD2. This CDR3 comprises 19 residues. Germline CDR1 is LNHNV and CDR2 is YYDKDF (reference sequence). The V segment lost 0 bases and the J segment 0 bases; nucleotides outside the gene matches: 8. This chain's CDR3 is CATSRDLLAGGPSTDTQYF. The CDR3 DNA follows: TGTGCCACCAGCAGAGATCTGCTAGCGGGAGGACCTAGCACAGATACGCAGTATTTT.

The J gene is TRBJ2-1, the V gene TRBV7-9; weak D call: TRBD2 (5 bases). The CDR3 length is 17 residues. The V end lost 2 bases, the J end lost 10 bases, and 24 bases lay between the germline ends. CDR1 SEHNR and CDR2 FQNEAQ come from the germline V gene (reference sequence). CDR3 DNA: TGTGCCAGCAGCTTAAGTCTTGCGGGCCGTTCCCCCTTGGAGCAGTTCTTC. It specifies CASSLSLAGRSPLEQFF.

Regarding this clone: The junction departs from germline at one end; a sequencing error may be responsible. This sequence joins TRBV7-2 and TRBJ1-6; TRBD1 matches 9 bases. Germline CDR1 is SGHTA and CDR2 is FQGNSA. The CDR3 has 15 amino acids. In DNA, the CDR3 is TGTGCCAGCAGCCTAGCCGGGACAGGGAACTCACCCCTCCACTTT. Its translation is CASSLAGTGNSPLHF.

The chain joins TRBV29-1 to TRBJ2-5; 13 nucleotides match TRBD2. The ends lost 6 bases at V and 3 bases at J; junction bases unmatched: 4. CDR3 size: 14 residues. Germline V gene sequence: CDR1 SQVTM, CDR2 ANQGSEA. The CDR3 coding sequence is TGCAGCGTATCACTAGCGGGAGGGAAAGAGACCCAGTACTTC. It codes for CSVSLAGGKETQYF.

Note on this clone: A junction boundary mismatches the germline segment, possibly from a read error. The V call is TRBV5-6, the J call TRBJ1-2; D not certain. CDR1 and CDR2 (germline): SGHDT, YYEEEE. The CDR3 has 13 amino acids. CDR3: CASSLASYYVYTF. DNA of the CDR3: TGTGCCAGCAGTCTGGCAAGTTATTATGTCTACACCTTC. The complete variable domain, with remaining parts taken from reference TRBV5-6 and TRBJ1-2, reads DAGVTQSPTHLIKTRGQQVTLRCSPKSGHDTVSWYQQALGQGPQFIFQYYEEEERQRGNFPDRFSGHQFPNYSSELNVNALLLGDSALYLCASSLASYYVYTFGSGTRLTVV.

This clone showed up just once. This chain links TRBV5-1 with TRBJ1-1, with D tentatively TRBD1 (6 bases). The CDR3 is made up of 14 amino acids. The germline V and J ends were trimmed by 0 bases and 5 bases, with 11 bases remaining between them. Germline values: CDR1 SGHRS, CDR2 YFSETQ. The CDR3 coding sequence is TGCGCCAGCAGCTTGGAGGGGGTGGGGACTGAAGCTTTCTTT. This codes for CASSLEGVGTEAFF. Supplemented by reference TRBV5-1 and TRBJ1-1, the full variable domain reads KAGVTQTPRYLIKTRGQQVTLSCSPISGHRSVSWYQQTPGQGLQFLFEYFSETQRNKGNFPGRFSGRQFSNSRSEMNVSTLELGDSALYLCASSLEGVGTEAFFGQGTRLTVV.

The J gene is TRBJ1-1, the V gene TRBV4-2; 9 nucleotides agree with TRBD1. Germline assignment: CDR1 LGHNA and CDR2 YNFKEQ. V lost 3 bases and J lost 5; bases outside the gene matches: 10. This CDR3 is built from 16 residues. The CDR3 spells CASSQQFNRGLTEAFF. CDR3 nucleotides: TGTGCCAGCAGCCAGCAATTCAACAGGGGGCTGACTGAAGCTTTCTTT.

The CDR3 is CASSSLASSGANVLTF. DNA of the CDR3: TGTGCCAGCTCTTCTCTCGCGAGCTCTGGGGCCAACGTCCTGACTTTC. This chain uses TRBV18 with TRBJ2-6; D uncertain. Trimming left V 6 bases short and J 0 bases short, with 12 bases between. The CDR3 is made up of 16 amino acids. Germline values: CDR1 KGHSH, CDR2 LQKENI.

This clone was seen more than once but under ten times. The chain employs TRBV9 and TRBJ1-3; D may be TRBD1 (5 bases). The CDR3 runs 16 residues. Trimming removed 3 bases at V and 1 base at J, with 14 bases between. CDR1 and CDR2 from the germline V gene are SGDLS and YYNGEE. The CDR3 bases are TGTGCCAGCAGCGCATTACAGGATACATCTGGAAACACCATATATTTT. Amino acid sequence: CASSALQDTSGNTIYF.

The CDR3 bases are TGTGCCAGCAGTGCGGGACAGGGGAATAATCAGCCCCAGCATTTT. Translated, it gives CASSAGQGNNQPQHF. This chain joins TRBV2 and TRBJ1-5; 10 bases align to TRBD1. Germline V gene sequence: CDR1 SNHLY, CDR2 FYNNEI. The CDR3 is made up of 15 amino acids. V gave up 4 bases and J gave up 4 bases; unmatched junction bases: 4. The full variable domain, completed using reference TRBV2 and TRBJ1-5, is EPEVTQTPSHQVTQMGQEVILRCVPISNHLYFYWYRQILGQKVEFLVSFYNNEISEKSEIFDDQFSVERPDGSNFTLKIRSTKLEDSAMYFCASSAGQGNNQPQHFGDGTRLSIL.

The chain employs TRBV28 and TRBJ1-2; D not resolved. Looked up from germline, CDR1 is MDHEN and CDR2 is SYDVKM. The CDR3 is 14 amino acids. V lost 5 bases and J lost 8, with 18 bases in between. CDR3 region: CASSPAGSGEGYTF. In nucleotides, the CDR3 is TGTGCCAGCAGTCCGGCAGGATCCGGTGAAGGCTACACCTTC.

CDR3 sequence reads: CASIKQGQETQYF. The CDR3 region has the DNA TGTGCCAGCATAAAACAGGGTCAAGAGACCCAGTACTTC. The chain recombines TRBV6-6 with TRBJ2-5; the D gene is possibly TRBD1 (6 bases). The germline gives CDR1 MNHNY, CDR2 SVGAGI (reference sequence). V gave up 7 bases and J gave up 2 bases, with 11 bases separating them. The length of the CDR3 is 13 residues.